Listed below are T cell receptor beta chains from one sample, sequenced in a study of T cells in Graves' hyperthyroidism and ophthalmopathy. TCRdb fed the multiplex PCR reads into MiXCR, producing one record per CDR3 protein. The sample has 250,000 to 300,000 distinct CDR3 sequences; roughly an eighth are singletons. Input material: blood. The receptors were sampled from a woman between 35 and 50 years old with Graves' hyperthyroidism. Each CDR3 is given with its conserved first and last residue. Fields, in order: D gene, J gene, CDR3 length, V gene, clone size, CDR3 DNA, CDR3 protein. A D gene is named only where the DNA matches it firmly. For some rows the clone size is stated as once, few or many, or as a class when expanded; others skip it.

. TRBJ1-6 13 TRBV7-2 many TGTGCCAGCAGCGCTCTATATAATTCACCCCTCCACTTT CASSALYNSPLHF
. TRBJ2-1 17 TRBV7-9 . TGTGCCAGCAGCTTAAGGTCGGTGGAACTACCCCACAATGAGCAGTTCTTC CASSLRSVELPHNEQFF
TRBD2 TRBJ2-3 15 TRBV12-3/TRBV12-4 many TGTGCCAGCAGTTCACTAGCGGGAGGCAGAGATACGCAGTATTTT CASSSLAGGRDTQYF
. TRBJ2-1 13 TRBV5-1 many TGCGCCAGCAGCTTGGCCAGGAATAATGAGCAGTTCTTC CASSLARNNEQFF
. TRBJ2-2 15 TRBV12-3/TRBV12-4 . TGTGCCAGCAGCCCGACCAGCCTGGGCACCGGGGAGCTGTTTTTT CASSPTSLGTGELFF
TRBD1 TRBJ1-5 16 TRBV12-3/TRBV12-4 many TGTGCCAGCAGTTTAGGTCCGGGACAGGGCTCAGGGCCCCAGCATTTT CASSLGPGQGSGPQHF
. TRBJ1-4 15 TRBV30 . TGTGCCTGGAGTGGGGTAGGCGGGGTGAGGAAAAAACTGTTTTTT CAWSGVGGVRKKLFF
TRBD1 TRBJ1-4 18 TRBV2 . TGTGCCAGCAGTGGGACAGGGAGTCTGTGGGCAACTAATGAAAAACTGTTTTTT CASSGTGSLWATNEKLFF
. TRBJ2-3 15 TRBV27 many TGTGCCAGCAGACCCACCCAACAGGGTCCAGATACGCAGTATTTT CASRPTQQGPDTQYF
. TRBJ2-7 14 TRBV6-2/TRBV6-3 many TGTGCCAGCAGCCTGGACAGTCTTCGGCGCGAGCAGTACTTC CASSLDSLRREQYF
. TRBJ2-3 14 TRBV6-6 . TGTGCCAGCAGTTACGGCAGGGCGGGGGATACGCAGTATTTT CASSYGRAGDTQYF
. TRBJ2-5 16 TRBV18 few TGTGCCAGCTCACCACCCCGGACAGACCTACAAGAGACCCAGTACTTC CASSPPRTDLQETQYF
. TRBJ2-3 14 TRBV2 few TGTGCCAGTTTGCTGAACCCGGGTTCAGATACGCAGTATTTT CASLLNPGSDTQYF
TRBD1 TRBJ2-5 16 TRBV7-9 many TGTGCCAGCAGCTTAGACGACAGGGGGCGTCAAGAGACCCAGTACTTC CASSLDDRGRQETQYF
TRBD2 TRBJ2-2 16 TRBV2 many TGTGCCAGCAGTGAGGTCGGGAGGGCCCTCCCCGGGGAGCTGTTTTTT CASSEVGRALPGELFF
TRBD2 TRBJ2-1 17 TRBV5-6 many TGTGCCAGCAGCTTGTTCCCCGTGACTAGCGGGAGGAATGAGCAGTTCTTC CASSLFPVTSGRNEQFF
. TRBJ1-5 14 TRBV2 many TGTGCCAGCAGTCTACAGGGAGTAAGTCAGCCCCAGCATTTT CASSLQGVSQPQHF
. TRBJ1-3 13 TRBV3-1 few TGTGCCAGCAGCCAGGGCCCGGGAAACACCATATATTTT CASSQGPGNTIYF
TRBD1 TRBJ1-2 15 TRBV12-3/TRBV12-4 many TGTGCCAGCAGTCCCCACACGACAGGGGGCTATGGCTACACCTTC CASSPHTTGGYGYTF
. TRBJ2-7 15 TRBV3-1 many TGTGCCAGCAGCGCCGGACTGACTGTTACCTACGAGCAGTACTTC CASSAGLTVTYEQYF
. TRBJ1-1 15 TRBV19 . TGTGCCAGTAGTATGGGGGCCAGGGGTAACACTGAAGCTTTCTTT CASSMGARGNTEAFF
TRBD2 TRBJ2-3 16 TRBV24-1 . TGTGCCACCAGTGACCCTACTAGCGGGCGGGCAGATACGCAGTATTTT CATSDPTSGRADTQYF
. TRBJ2-7 11 TRBV24-1 many TGTGCCACCAGTGATTCCCACGAGCAGTACTTC CATSDSHEQYF
TRBD1 TRBJ2-7 14 TRBV20-1 many TGCAGTGCTCCCAAAGTACAGGGGACCTACGAGCAGTACTTC CSAPKVQGTYEQYF
. TRBJ1-2 13 TRBV9 many TGTGCCAGCAGCGTCACAGGAACCTATGGCTACACCTTC CASSVTGTYGYTF
TRBD1 TRBJ1-2 13 TRBV30 many TGTGCCTGGAGTGTACGACAGGGCTATGGCTACACCTTC CAWSVRQGYGYTF
. TRBJ2-1 13 TRBV30 many TGTGCCTGGAGTGTAAATCAGAACAATGAGCAGTTCTTC CAWSVNQNNEQFF
. TRBJ1-4 17 TRBV15 . TGTGCCACCAGCCCGGGACTGGGGAGTGCAACTAATGAAAAACTGTTTTTT CATSPGLGSATNEKLFF
TRBD1 TRBJ2-7 14 TRBV2 . TGTGCCAGCGATCCGGGACAGGGGGGGGACGAGCAGTACTTC CASDPGQGGDEQYF
. TRBJ1-3 13 TRBV29-1 once TGCAGCGTCGGACAGTCCTCTGGAAACACCATGTATTTT CSVGQSSGNTMYF
. TRBJ2-5 13 TRBV18 many TGTGCCAGCTCAACCGCAGGGAGTGGGACCCAGTACTTC CASSTAGSGTQYF
. TRBJ2-7 14 TRBV20-1 many TGCAGTGCTAGAGATGTCGGGGCCTCCTACGAGCAGTACTTC CSARDVGASYEQYF
. TRBJ2-1 11 TRBV6-1 many TGTGCCAGCGGAGATTTGGATGAGCAGTTCTTC CASGDLDEQFF
TRBD1 TRBJ1-2 14 TRBV2 . TGTGCCAGCAGTATAGCGACAGGGAACTATGGCTACACCTTC CASSIATGNYGYTF
TRBD2 TRBJ2-2 16 TRBV28 many TGTGCCAGTGATCGGGGGAGGCTAGCGGGACCCGGGGAGCTGTTTTTT CASDRGRLAGPGELFF
TRBD1 TRBJ1-3 14 TRBV7-6 many TGTGCCAGCAGCTTGGGACAGCCCGGAAACACCATATATTTT CASSLGQPGNTIYF
. TRBJ2-1 14 TRBV29-1 many TGCAGCGTTGAGTCCTGGGTGGCATACAATGAGCAGTTCTTC CSVESWVAYNEQFF
. TRBJ2-6 16 TRBV10-3 few TGTGCCATCAGTGGTTTGAAGGCCTCTGGGGCCAACGTCCTGACTTTC CAISGLKASGANVLTF
. TRBJ2-1 13 TRBV29-1 . TGCAGCGCCGGTGGGCAGAGCTTAAATGAGCAGTTCTTC CSAGGQSLNEQFF
TRBD1 TRBJ1-4 17 TRBV2 . TGTGCCAGCAGCCCCGGGACAGCCTGGCGGGTGAATGAAAAACTGTTTTTT CASSPGTAWRVNEKLFF
TRBD2 TRBJ2-1 16 TRBV3-1 many TGTGCCAGCAGCCAAGAGACCCAAGCGGGGTGGGATGAGCAGTTCTTC CASSQETQAGWDEQFF
. TRBJ1-2 16 TRBV24-1 many TGTGCCACCAGTGACCCCCGAAGCGCCTCACCCTTTGGCTACACCTTC CATSDPRSASPFGYTF
. TRBJ2-7 12 TRBV12-3/TRBV12-4 . TGTGCCAGCAGTTCACCTTCCCTCGAGCAGTACTTC CASSSPSLEQYF
TRBD1 TRBJ2-2 16 TRBV20-1 . TGCAGTGCTAGTCCGACCGGACAGGCGAACACCGGGGAGCTGTTTTTT CSASPTGQANTGELFF
. TRBJ1-2 13 TRBV11-3 many TGTGCCAGCAGCTTAGCCGAGAACTATGGCTACACCTTC CASSLAENYGYTF
. TRBJ2-1 15 TRBV6-1 once TGTGCCAGCAGGGCGACGGAGAGCTCCTACAATGAGCAGTTCTTC CASRATESSYNEQFF
TRBD1 TRBJ1-5 15 TRBV6-1 many TGTGCCAGCACCCATGGGGACAGTAGCAATCAGCCCCAGCATTTT CASTHGDSSNQPQHF
TRBD2 TRBJ2-1 15 TRBV24-1 once TGTGCCACCACCGGGACTAGCGGGAGGCCCAATGAGCAGTTCTTC CATTGTSGRPNEQFF
. TRBJ1-1 13 TRBV9 many TGTGCCAGCAGCGTAGTGACAGACACTGAAGCTTTCTTT CASSVVTDTEAFF
TRBD1 TRBJ2-1 12 TRBV7-9 many TGTGCCAGCAGCAGGACAGGGTATGAGCAGTTCTTC CASSRTGYEQFF
. TRBJ1-2 11 TRBV9 . TGTGCCAGCAGCGACGAAGGTGGCTACACCTTC CASSDEGGYTF
TRBD2 TRBJ2-7 15 TRBV6-1 many TGTGCCAGCAGGGGGACTAGCGGGAGCGCCTACGAGCAGTACTTC CASRGTSGSAYEQYF
. TRBJ1-5 13 TRBV3-1 many TGTGCCAGCAGCCATAGTGGGTATCAGCCCCAGCATTTT CASSHSGYQPQHF
TRBD2 TRBJ2-3 16 TRBV14 few TGTGCCAGCAGCCAACTCGCGGGAGGTGGGACAGATACGCAGTATTTT CASSQLAGGGTDTQYF
. TRBJ2-5 16 TRBV7-9 many TGTGCCAGCAGCCCTCCGACTTGGGCTCGGGAAGAGACCCAGTACTTC CASSPPTWAREETQYF